The next 32 T cell receptor beta chains were all read from a single sample in a study of control samples from healthy donors and cancer patients. Libraries were prepared by immunoSEQ multiplex PCR; TCRdb keeps only in-frame clonotypes and omits some of them. Found here are 15,000 to 20,000 clones, around four fifths of them singletons; the top ten hold 25% to 30%. The sample was PBMCs. Receptors were obtained from a woman between 65 and 79 years old with lung cancer.

The chain links TRBV29-1 to TRBJ2-7; 10 bases fit TRBD1. CDR1 is SQVTM, CDR2 ANQGSEA, per germline. The CDR3 has 13 residues. J gave up 3 bases and V 7 bases, and 6 bases lay outside the gene matches. This CDR3 is CSASGQGGYEQYF. The CDR3 DNA sequence: TGCAGCGCCTCCGGACAGGGGGGCTACGAGCAGTACTTC.

The chain has TRBV6-6 and TRBJ2-7, with TRBD1 matching 7 bases. Germline CDR1 MNHNY, CDR2 SVGAGI (reference sequence). This CDR3 contains 15 residues. With V trimmed by 8 bases and J by 4 bases, 14 bases remained unmatched. The CDR3 loop reads CASDSLGQTTYEQYF. In DNA form, the CDR3 reads TGTGCCAGCGACAGCCTGGGACAGACTACATACGAGCAGTACTTC.

This chain joins TRBV30 and TRBJ2-7; D might be TRBD2 (6 bases). This CDR3 region has 9 residues. Germline V CDR1 and CDR2: GTSNPN, SVGIG (reference sequence). The CDR3 protein is CDPGREQYF. The CDR3 bases are TGTGACCCGGGGAGGGAGCAGTACTTC.

This clone was seen only once. V and J are TRBV12-3 or TRBV12-4 and TRBJ2-7; tentative D call: TRBD1 (6 bases). The CDR3 is made up of 13 amino acids. The V end was cut by 6 bases, the J end by 5 bases, with 14 bases between. CDR3 in DNA: TGTGCCAGCAGCCGAAGACAGGAGGACGAGCAGTACTTC. It codes for CASSRRQEDEQYF.

The chain combines TRBV5-4 with TRBJ1-1; D may be TRBD1 (5 bases). The V gene lost 3 bases and the J gene lost 1 base, with 10 bases spanning the gap. This CDR3 has 14 amino acids. Germline V gene sequence: CDR1 SGHNT, CDR2 YYREEE (reference sequence). The CDR3 loop is CASSSGQPNTEAFF. The CDR3, as DNA: TGTGCCAGCAGCTCTGGACAACCGAACACTGAAGCTTTCTTT.

This clone is labeled as medium-sized. The genes are TRBV2 and TRBJ2-7; either TRBD1 or TRBD2 may fit D (6 bases each). Trimming took 6 bases from V and 5 from J, leaving 17 bases between them. Germline V gives CDR1 SNHLY, CDR2 FYNNEI. This CDR3 comprises 14 residues. The CDR3 DNA is TGTGCCAGCAGCTTAGGAGGGGGGCCCGACGAGCAGTACTTC. It specifies CASSLGGGPDEQYF.

V is TRBV30 and J is TRBJ2-2, with TRBD2 matching over 10 bases. The CDR3 is made up of 16 amino acids. Trimming at V came to 2 bases and at J to 6 bases, leaving 9 bases not matched to a gene. The germline CDR1 and CDR2 sequences are GTSNPN and SVGIG (reference sequence). CDR3 amino acids: CAWSLSGSGRAGELFF. The CDR3, as DNA: TGTGCCTGGAGTCTGTCGGGGAGCGGGAGGGCCGGGGAGCTGTTTTTT.

The rearrangement uses TRBV18 and TRBJ2-7; 11 nucleotides align to TRBD2. The CDR3 spans 14 residues. Looked up from germline, CDR1 is KGHSH and CDR2 is LQKENI. With 0 bases clipped from V and 9 bases from J, the junction kept 4 bases outside the gene matches. For the CDR3, the DNA is TGTGCCAGCTCACCACCGACTAGCGGGAAAGGGCAGTACTTC. Amino acids: CASSPPTSGKGQYF.

The V and J genes are TRBV12-3 or TRBV12-4 and TRBJ2-2; a weak D match, TRBD1 (6 bases). V was clipped by 6 bases and J by 1 base, with 6 bases between them. This CDR3 contains 13 residues. The CDR3 coding sequence is TGTGCCAGCAGGGGACAGAACACCGGGGAGCTGTTTTTT. It is translated as CASRGQNTGELFF.

V usage is TRBV6-5 and J usage is TRBJ2-2, with D perhaps TRBD1 or TRBD2 (7 bases each). The CDR3 totals 16 residues. The ends were cut back, 0 bases at V and 5 bases at J, with 13 bases in the middle. Germline CDR1 is MNHEY and CDR2 is SVGAGI. CDR3 nucleotide sequence: TGTGCCAGCAGTTACTCTAGACAGGGAGGGACCGGGGAGCTGTTTTTT. It codes for CASSYSRQGGTGELFF.

The CDR3: CAWSRPSRTYFTDTQYF. The DNA for the CDR3 is TGTGCCTGGAGCCGACCGTCTCGCACCTACTTCACAGATACGCAGTATTTT. The rearrangement uses TRBV30 and TRBJ2-3; D is unclear. Per the germline V gene, CDR1 is GTSNPN and CDR2 is SVGIG (reference sequence). The CDR3 sequence is 17 residues long. The V gene lost 3 bases and the J gene lost 2 bases, with 21 bases spanning the gap. The full variable domain, completed using reference TRBV30 and TRBJ2-3, is SQTIHQWPATLVQPVGSPLSLECTVEGTSNPNLYWYRQAAGRGLQLLFYSVGIGQISSEVPQNLSASRPQDRQFILSSKKLLLSDSGFYLCAWSRPSRTYFTDTQYFGPGTRLTVL.

The V and J genes are TRBV27 and TRBJ2-3, with TRBD1 matching over 8 bases. Germline CDR1 is MNHEY and CDR2 is SMNVEV (reference sequence). This CDR3 has 14 amino acids. V shed 9 bases, J shed 2 bases, and the junction held 7 bases outside the gene matches. The CDR3 is CASKPGQVTDTQYF. The CDR3, as DNA: TGTGCCAGTAAGCCGGGACAGGTCACAGATACGCAGTATTTT.

The V gene is TRBV11-2, the J gene TRBJ2-1, with a weak D call TRBD2 (6 bases). V lost 3 bases and J lost 9, with 15 bases in between. Germline assignment: CDR1 SGHAT and CDR2 FQNNGV. The CDR3 has 14 amino acids. This CDR3 reads CASSLAGPTGEQFF. For the CDR3, the DNA is TGTGCCAGCAGCTTGGCGGGACCGACGGGTGAGCAGTTCTTC.

This clone was picked up one time. This chain uses TRBV4-3 with TRBJ2-1, with a possible D match to TRBD1 (5 bases). V was trimmed by 0 bases and J by 3 bases, leaving 9 bases between them. In germline, CDR1 is LGHNA, CDR2 YSLEER. The CDR3 runs to 15 residues. The CDR3 nucleotides are TGCGCCAGCAGCCAAGAGGGGCAAAACTACAATGAGCAGTTCTTC. Amino acids: CASSQEGQNYNEQFF.

The chain couples TRBV30 to TRBJ2-7; a weak D match, TRBD2 (5 bases). The CDR3 is 13 residues long. With 0 bases removed from V and 2 bases from J, the gap between germline ends came to 8 bases. CDR1 and CDR2 (germline): GTSNPN, SVGIG (reference sequence). CDR3 nucleotide sequence: TGTGCCTGGAGTGTGGAGGCACCCTACGAGCAGTACTTC. This gives the protein CAWSVEAPYEQYF.

The CDR3 region is CASSEPSGRAYEQYF. In nucleotides, the CDR3 is TGCGCCAGCAGCGAACCTAGCGGGAGGGCCTACGAGCAGTACTTC. V usage is TRBV5-1 and J usage is TRBJ2-7; the match to TRBD2 covers 12 bases. The ends lost 4 bases at V and 2 bases at J; junction bases unmatched: 4. The CDR3 is 15 amino acids. Germline loops: CDR1 SGHRS, CDR2 YFSETQ.

The V gene is TRBV28, the J gene TRBJ2-7; the D gene is possibly TRBD2 (6 bases). Looked up from germline, CDR1 is MDHEN and CDR2 is SYDVKM. The CDR3 extends over 16 amino acids. V lost 7 bases to trimming and J lost 2 bases, with 21 bases between them. The CDR3 nucleotides read TGTGCCAGCACCCGCCCGGGGCGCCGGGGGACCTACGAGCAGTACTTC. This sequence encodes CASTRPGRRGTYEQYF. The full variable domain, rest sourced from reference TRBV28 and TRBJ2-7, is DVKVTQSSRYLVKRTGEKVFLECVQDMDHENMFWYRQDPGLGLRLIYFSYDVKMKEKGDIPEGYSVSREKKERFSLILESASTNQTSMYLCASTRPGRRGTYEQYFGPGTRLTVT.

The chain joins TRBV19 to TRBJ1-1, with TRBD1 as a possible D gene (5 bases). From germline, CDR1 is LNHDA and CDR2 SQIVND (reference sequence). V dropped 1 base and J dropped 8 bases, with 11 bases sitting between them. The CDR3 is 13 residues long. The CDR3 bases are TGTGCCAGTAGTATAGTGGGGGGAGGGGAAGCTTTCTTT. It codes for CASSIVGGGEAFF.

CDR3: CASSRGQRNEKLFF. The CDR3 DNA reads as TGTGCCAGCAGCCGAGGACAGAGAAATGAAAAACTGTTTTTT. J is TRBJ1-4 and V is TRBV9, with TRBD1 as a possible D gene (6 bases). Trimming removed 4 bases from V and 5 bases from J, with 12 bases in between. The germline gives CDR1 SGDLS, CDR2 YYNGEE. CDR3 size: 14 residues.

The gene calls are TRBV5-6 and TRBJ1-2; TRBD1 is a possible D gene (5 bases). The CDR3 spans 17 residues. CDR1 SGHDT and CDR2 YYEEEE come from the germline V gene. V gave up 1 base and J gave up 1 base, with 17 bases separating them. The chain's CDR3 is CASSLSGRDLLNYGYTF. The CDR3 DNA reads as TGTGCCAGCAGCTTGAGTGGGCGGGACCTCCTTAACTATGGCTACACCTTC.

J is TRBJ2-1 and V is TRBV7-2; 14 nucleotides agree with TRBD2. The junction had 1 base not matched to a gene; V was cut back by 1 base and J by 8 bases. The CDR3 consists of 15 residues. Germline V gene data show CDR1 as SGHTA and CDR2 as FQGNSA. The CDR3 coding sequence is TGTGCCAGCAGCTTAGGGGGACTAGCGGGAGATGAGCAGTTCTTC. As protein: CASSLGGLAGDEQFF. Full variable domain (missing parts from reference TRBV7-2 and TRBJ2-1): GAGVSQSPSNKVTEKGKDVELRCDPISGHTALYWYRQSLGQGLEFLIYFQGNSAPDKSGLPSDRFSAERTGGSVSTLTIQRTQQEDSAVYLCASSLGGLAGDEQFFGPGTRLTVL.

This chain joins TRBV27 and TRBJ1-1; D is uncertain. This CDR3 is built from 13 residues. CDR1 and CDR2 from the germline V gene are MNHEY and SMNVEV (reference sequence). Trimming removed 5 bases at V and 3 bases at J, with 10 bases between. The CDR3 sequence: CASSRGAYTEAFF. CDR3 coding DNA: TGTGCCAGCAGTCGAGGAGCGTACACTGAAGCTTTCTTT.

The chain employs TRBV25-1 and TRBJ2-7; perhaps TRBD1 as D (5 bases). The CDR3 contains 14 residues. Deletions cut 3 bases from V and 6 bases from J, with 15 bases between. Germline V gene sequence: CDR1 MGHDK, CDR2 SYGVNS. CDR3 sequence reads: CASSESMQGTEQYF. CDR3 bases: TGTGCCAGCAGTGAGTCAATGCAGGGTACCGAGCAGTACTTC.

This clone was counted only a few times. The chain couples TRBV18 to TRBJ1-3, with a possible D match to TRBD1 (6 bases). The length of the CDR3 is 14 residues. Germline V gene lookup returns CDR1 KGHSH and CDR2 LQKENI. V shed 0 bases and J shed 4 bases, with 7 bases lying between them. The CDR3 spells CASSPPGAGNTIYF. The DNA for the CDR3 is TGTGCCAGCTCACCACCGGGGGCAGGAAACACCATATATTTT. Variable domain in full (rest from reference TRBV18 and TRBJ1-3): NAGVMQNPRHLVRRRGQEARLRCSPMKGHSHVYWYRQLPEEGLKFMVYLQKENIIDESGMPKERFSAEFPKEGPSILRIQQVVRGDSAAYFCASSPPGAGNTIYFGEGSWLTVV.

This CDR3 reads CASSLVSNYYNEQFF. CDR3 in DNA: TGTGCCAGCAGCTTAGTGTCGAATTACTACAATGAGCAGTTCTTC. The chain combines TRBV11-3 with TRBJ2-1, with D uncertain. Germline V CDR1 and CDR2: SGHNT, YENEEA. Trimming removed 1 base at V and 3 bases at J, with 10 bases between. The CDR3 contains 15 residues.

The rearrangement joins TRBV18 to TRBJ1-5; 7 nucleotides match TRBD1. Germline V gene data show CDR1 as KGHSH and CDR2 as LQKENI. The V segment lost 2 bases and the J segment 3 bases; nucleotides outside the gene matches: 4. This CDR3 comprises 15 residues. The CDR3 DNA reads as TGTGCCAGCTCACCAGGAAGGGGGCCCAATCAGCCCCAGCATTTT. This translates into CASSPGRGPNQPQHF.

This chain joins TRBV7-9 and TRBJ2-2; D is unresolved. Trimming cost V 3 bases and J 6 bases, with 14 bases left between them. In germline, CDR1 is SEHNR, CDR2 FQNEAQ (reference sequence). This CDR3 has 15 amino acids. This CDR3 reads CASSLPPGSAGELFF. Here the CDR3 DNA reads TGTGCCAGCAGCTTGCCCCCCGGAAGCGCCGGGGAGCTGTTTTTT.

The J gene is TRBJ1-5, the V gene TRBV27, with 7 nucleotides matching TRBD1. The CDR3 is 13 amino acids. Germline V gene sequence: CDR1 MNHEY, CDR2 SMNVEV (reference sequence). Trimming cost V 6 bases and J 4 bases; bases outside gene matches: 3. The CDR3 DNA is TGTGCCAGCAGAATGGACAGGAATCAGCCCCAGCATTTT. This sequence encodes CASRMDRNQPQHF.

This clone has just a few counts. The chain uses TRBV7-9 and TRBJ1-1; no clear D. Trimming took off 4 bases at V and 1 base at J, with 16 bases between the two ends. The CDR3 extends over 16 amino acids. Germline V gene sequence: CDR1 SEHNR, CDR2 FQNEAQ (reference sequence). The CDR3 DNA reads TGTGCCAGCAGCTCCGGTCTACGAGGCCGGAACACTGAAGCTTTCTTT. It encodes CASSSGLRGRNTEAFF.

The genes are TRBV27 and TRBJ2-1, with 8 bases aligning to TRBD1. CDR1 is MNHEY, CDR2 SMNVEV, per germline (reference sequence). V shed 6 bases, J shed 3 bases, and the junction held 7 bases outside the gene matches. The CDR3 sequence is 15 residues long. CDR3 amino acids: CASSPRGQVYNEQFF. CDR3 in DNA: TGTGCCAGCAGCCCTAGGGGACAGGTCTACAATGAGCAGTTCTTC.

CDR3 loop: CASSFDTNTGELFF. The CDR3 coding sequence is TGTGCCAGCAGCTTCGACACGAACACCGGGGAGCTGTTTTTT. This chain uses TRBV11-2 with TRBJ2-2; no definite D call. In germline, CDR1 is SGHAT, CDR2 FQNNGV. The CDR3 is 14 residues long. Trimming removed 3 bases at V and 0 bases at J, with 5 bases between.

The chain uses TRBV3-1 (or the pseudogene TRBV3-2) and TRBJ1-1; D gene uncertain. V lost 6 bases and J 5 bases, leaving 19 bases between the germline ends. The CDR3 is made up of 15 amino acids. Looked up from germline, CDR1 is LGHDT and CDR2 is YNNKEL (reference sequence). CDR3 sequence: CASSRKGNPRTEAFF. The CDR3 DNA reads TGTGCCAGCAGTCGCAAGGGTAATCCAAGAACTGAAGCTTTCTTT.